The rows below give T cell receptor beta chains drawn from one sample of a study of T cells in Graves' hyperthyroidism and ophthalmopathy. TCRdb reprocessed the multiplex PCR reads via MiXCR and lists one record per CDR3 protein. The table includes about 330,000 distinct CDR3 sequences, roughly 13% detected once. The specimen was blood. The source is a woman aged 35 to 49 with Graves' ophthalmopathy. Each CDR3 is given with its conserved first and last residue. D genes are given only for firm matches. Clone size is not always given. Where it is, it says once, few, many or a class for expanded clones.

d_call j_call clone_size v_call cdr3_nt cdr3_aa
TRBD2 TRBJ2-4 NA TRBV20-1 TGCAGTGCTAGAGAACGGACTAGCGACGGCATTCAGTACTTC CSARERTSDGIQYF
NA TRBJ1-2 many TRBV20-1 TGCAGTGCTAGACCGGGAACTAACTATGGCTACACCTTC CSARPGTNYGYTF
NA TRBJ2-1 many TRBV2 TGTGCCAGCAGCTGGACAAGAAATAACAATGAGCAGTTCTTC CASSWTRNNNEQFF
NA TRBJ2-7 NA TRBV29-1 TGCAGCGTACGCTGGGTCGGCTCCTACGAGCAGTACTTC CSVRWVGSYEQYF
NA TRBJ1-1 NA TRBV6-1 TGTGCCAGCAGTGGGCTTTTCGGGGGAGGCCCTGAAGCTTTCTTT CASSGLFGGGPEAFF
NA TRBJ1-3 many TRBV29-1 TGCAGCGCCTCGACAGGCGGAAACACCATATATTTT CSASTGGNTIYF
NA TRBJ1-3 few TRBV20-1 TGCAGTGCTCTCTCGGGTTCTGGAAACACCATATATTTT CSALSGSGNTIYF
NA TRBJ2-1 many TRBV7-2 TGTGCCAGCAGCTTAGGGCTTCTGGCTATTGAGCAGTTCTTC CASSLGLLAIEQFF
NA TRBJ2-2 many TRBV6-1 TGTGCCAGCAGTCTCCGGGCCTCCGGCGGGGAGCTGTTTTTT CASSLRASGGELFF
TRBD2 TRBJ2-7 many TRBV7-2 TGTGCCAGCAGCATTAGCGGGAGGGCCGTCGGTTACGAGCAGTACTTC CASSISGRAVGYEQYF
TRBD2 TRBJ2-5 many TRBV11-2 TGTGCCAGCAGCCCCCTTCCCTCTAGCGGGGTCGAGACCCAGTACTTC CASSPLPSSGVETQYF
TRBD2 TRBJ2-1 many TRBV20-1 TGCAGTGCGCGGGGACTAGCGGGGGGGCAGGAACAGTTCTTC CSARGLAGGQEQFF
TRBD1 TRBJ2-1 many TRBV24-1 TGTGCCACCAGTGACTCCGACAGGGAGCCAAGGAATGAGCAGTTCTTC CATSDSDREPRNEQFF
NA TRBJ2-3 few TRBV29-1 TGCAGCGTGCACCAGGGACAACATACGCAGTATTTT CSVHQGQHTQYF
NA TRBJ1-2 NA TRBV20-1 TGCAGTGCTAGAGATTCGTGGGCAGGGCTTGGCTACACCTTC CSARDSWAGLGYTF
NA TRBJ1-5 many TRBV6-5 TGTGCCAGCAGTTACTCGGGCCAGGGTAATCAGCCCCAGCATTTT CASSYSGQGNQPQHF
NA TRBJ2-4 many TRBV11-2 TGTGCCAGCAGCTTAGTACGGGACGGCGGGAACATTCAGTACTTC CASSLVRDGGNIQYF
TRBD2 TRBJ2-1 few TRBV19 TGTGCCAGTAGTAGTATTGGTGAGTGGGAGGGCTCCTACAATGAGCAGTTCTTC CASSSIGEWEGSYNEQFF
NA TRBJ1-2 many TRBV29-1 TGCAGCGCAGGAAGGGCCAACCGGGGCTACACCTTC CSAGRANRGYTF
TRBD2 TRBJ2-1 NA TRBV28 TGTGCCAGCAGTTTATGGAAACTAGCCGGGGGGGTCTTC CASSLWKLAGGVF
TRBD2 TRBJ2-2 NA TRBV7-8 TGTGCCAGCAGCTTTGGGGCGATAGCGGGGGGCCCTACCACCGGGGAGCTGTTTTTT CASSFGAIAGGPTTGELFF
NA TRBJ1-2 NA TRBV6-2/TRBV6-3 TGTGCCAGCAGGGCTGGACCGGCCTCCGGTGGCTACACCTTC CASRAGPASGGYTF
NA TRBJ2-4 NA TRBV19 TGTGCCAGTAGTATACGGGGGGCACAGATCAAAAACATTCAGTACTTC CASSIRGAQIKNIQYF
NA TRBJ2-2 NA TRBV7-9 TGTGCCAGCAGCTTAGGGTTGTGGAACACCGGGGAGCTGTTTTTT CASSLGLWNTGELFF
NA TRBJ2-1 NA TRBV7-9 TGTGCCAGCAGCTCCTGGGGGGACTACAATGAGCAGTTCTTC CASSSWGDYNEQFF
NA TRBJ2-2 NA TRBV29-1 TGCAGCGTACCTCGGGGGGCGGGGCCCACCGGGGAGCTGTTTTTT CSVPRGAGPTGELFF
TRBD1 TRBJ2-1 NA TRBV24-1 TGTGCCACCAGTGACCCGACAGGGGTCGAGCAGTTCTTC CATSDPTGVEQFF
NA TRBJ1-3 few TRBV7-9 TGTGCCAGCAGCTTAGCTGTTGGGAGGTCTGGAAACACCATATATTTT CASSLAVGRSGNTIYF
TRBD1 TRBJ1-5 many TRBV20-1 TGCAGTGCTAGAGAGTTTGGACAGGGAAATCAGCCCCAGCATTTT CSAREFGQGNQPQHF
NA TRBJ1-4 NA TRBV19 TGTGCCAGCCGATTCAGGGGCACTAATGAAAAACTGTTTTTT CASRFRGTNEKLFF
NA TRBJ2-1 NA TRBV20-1 TGCAGTGCTAGAGGTGGGGCGGCCCGCTCCTACAATGAGCAGTTCTTC CSARGGAARSYNEQFF
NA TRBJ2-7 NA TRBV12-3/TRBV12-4 TGTGCCAGCAGACCTTCTCCGGGGCGTCCCTACGAGCAGTACTTC CASRPSPGRPYEQYF
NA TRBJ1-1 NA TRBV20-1 TGCAGTGCTCAATTGGGGGAGACTGAAGCTTTCTTT CSAQLGETEAFF
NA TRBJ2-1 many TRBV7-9 TGTGCCAGCAGCTTAGTCCCAGGGCACCGGCAGTTCTTC CASSLVPGHRQFF
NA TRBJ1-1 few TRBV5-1 TGCGCCAGCAGCTTGCCCGGGATGAACACTGAAGCTTTCTTT CASSLPGMNTEAFF
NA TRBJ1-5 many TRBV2 TGTGCCAGCAGCCTCGGACAGTCTCGCAATCAGCCCCAGCATTTT CASSLGQSRNQPQHF
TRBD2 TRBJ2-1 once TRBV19 TGTGCCAGTAGTATCGGGGGACTAGCGGGATGGGAGCAGTTCTTC CASSIGGLAGWEQFF
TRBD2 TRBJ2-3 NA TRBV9 TGTGCCAGCACCCTAGGGAGGGCCCCAGATACGCAGTATTTT CASTLGRAPDTQYF
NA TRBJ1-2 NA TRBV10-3 TGTGCCATCAGTGAGTCTCCGACAGAAGGCTACACCTTC CAISESPTEGYTF
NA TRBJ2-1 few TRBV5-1 TGCGCCAGCAGCTTGCAAGGAGGGGTGAAGTACAATGAGCAGTTCTTC CASSLQGGVKYNEQFF
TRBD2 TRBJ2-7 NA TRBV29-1 TGCAGCGTTTCTCCGACTAGCCGCGAGCAGTACTTC CSVSPTSREQYF
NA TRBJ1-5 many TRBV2 TGTGCCAGCAGGGGCGGGGTGGATCAGCCCCAGCATTTT CASRGGVDQPQHF
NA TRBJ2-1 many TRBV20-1 TGCAGTGCCAAGACCGTATCCTACAATGAGCAGTTCTTC CSAKTVSYNEQFF
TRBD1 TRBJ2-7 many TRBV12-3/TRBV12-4 TGTGCCAGCAGTAAAGGACAGGGAAGGTTGGGCGAGCAGTACTTC CASSKGQGRLGEQYF
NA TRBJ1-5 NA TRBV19 TGTGCCAGTAGTATCGGCAGGGCGCGACCCCAGCATTTT CASSIGRARPQHF
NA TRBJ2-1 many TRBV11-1 TGTGCCAGCAGCTTAGAGCAGGAGCAGTTCTTC CASSLEQEQFF
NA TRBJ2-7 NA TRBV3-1 TGTGCCAGCAGCCCTGCCGCTGGCGCCATCATCCCATACGAGCAGTACTTC CASSPAAGAIIPYEQYF
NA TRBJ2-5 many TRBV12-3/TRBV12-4 TGTGCCAGCAGGAAAGAACAGGGCCAAGAGACCCAGTACTTC CASRKEQGQETQYF
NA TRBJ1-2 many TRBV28 TGTGCCAGCAGAGAGCAGGGAGGAGGGAACTATGGCTACACCTTC CASREQGGGNYGYTF
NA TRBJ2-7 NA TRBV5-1 TGCGCCAGCAGCTTGAGATCAGGGGTCACCCTCTACGAGCAGTACTTC CASSLRSGVTLYEQYF
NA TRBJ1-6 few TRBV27 TGTGCCAGCAGGAAACAGTCTAATTCACCCCTCCACTTT CASRKQSNSPLHF
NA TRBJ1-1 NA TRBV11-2 TGTGCCAGCAGCTTAGATATATCCAGGCTGGGGAACACTGAAGCTTTCTTT CASSLDISRLGNTEAFF
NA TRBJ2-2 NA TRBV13 TGTGCCCGCAGCCCTGGACAGAACACCGGGGAGCTGTTTTTT CARSPGQNTGELFF
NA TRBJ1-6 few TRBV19 TGTGCCAGTAGTATACGAGACCCTTATAATTCACCCCTCCACTTT CASSIRDPYNSPLHF
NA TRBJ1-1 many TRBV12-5 TGTGCTAGTGGTCGGGACGGGGGGCCCACTGAAGCTTTCTTT CASGRDGGPTEAFF
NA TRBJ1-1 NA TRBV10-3 TGTGCCATCAGTGATCAATTTCCGGGGGCGAACGCTGAAGCTTTCTTT CAISDQFPGANAEAFF
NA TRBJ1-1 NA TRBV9 TGTGCCAGCAGCTTCCTGGGGGGGGGGGCGAACACTGAAGCTTTCTTT CASSFLGGGANTEAFF
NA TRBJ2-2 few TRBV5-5 TGTGCCAGCAGCCAAGCCCTAGCCCCCGGGGAGCTGTTTTTT CASSQALAPGELFF